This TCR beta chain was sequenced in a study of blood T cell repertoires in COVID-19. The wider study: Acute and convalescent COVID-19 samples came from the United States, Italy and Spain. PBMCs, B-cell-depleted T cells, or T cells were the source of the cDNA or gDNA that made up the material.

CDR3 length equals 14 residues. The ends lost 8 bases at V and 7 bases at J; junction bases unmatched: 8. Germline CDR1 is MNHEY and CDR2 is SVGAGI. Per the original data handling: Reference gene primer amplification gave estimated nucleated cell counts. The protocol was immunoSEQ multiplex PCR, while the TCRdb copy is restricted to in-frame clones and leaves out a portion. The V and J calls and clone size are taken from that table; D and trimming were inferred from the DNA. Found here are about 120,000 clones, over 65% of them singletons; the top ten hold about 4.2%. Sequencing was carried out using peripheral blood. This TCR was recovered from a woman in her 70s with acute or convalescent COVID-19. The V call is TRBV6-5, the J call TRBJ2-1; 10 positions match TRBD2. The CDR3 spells CASALSGGPNEQFF. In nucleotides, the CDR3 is TGTGCCAGCGCCCTTAGCGGGGGGCCTAATGAGCAGTTCTTC.